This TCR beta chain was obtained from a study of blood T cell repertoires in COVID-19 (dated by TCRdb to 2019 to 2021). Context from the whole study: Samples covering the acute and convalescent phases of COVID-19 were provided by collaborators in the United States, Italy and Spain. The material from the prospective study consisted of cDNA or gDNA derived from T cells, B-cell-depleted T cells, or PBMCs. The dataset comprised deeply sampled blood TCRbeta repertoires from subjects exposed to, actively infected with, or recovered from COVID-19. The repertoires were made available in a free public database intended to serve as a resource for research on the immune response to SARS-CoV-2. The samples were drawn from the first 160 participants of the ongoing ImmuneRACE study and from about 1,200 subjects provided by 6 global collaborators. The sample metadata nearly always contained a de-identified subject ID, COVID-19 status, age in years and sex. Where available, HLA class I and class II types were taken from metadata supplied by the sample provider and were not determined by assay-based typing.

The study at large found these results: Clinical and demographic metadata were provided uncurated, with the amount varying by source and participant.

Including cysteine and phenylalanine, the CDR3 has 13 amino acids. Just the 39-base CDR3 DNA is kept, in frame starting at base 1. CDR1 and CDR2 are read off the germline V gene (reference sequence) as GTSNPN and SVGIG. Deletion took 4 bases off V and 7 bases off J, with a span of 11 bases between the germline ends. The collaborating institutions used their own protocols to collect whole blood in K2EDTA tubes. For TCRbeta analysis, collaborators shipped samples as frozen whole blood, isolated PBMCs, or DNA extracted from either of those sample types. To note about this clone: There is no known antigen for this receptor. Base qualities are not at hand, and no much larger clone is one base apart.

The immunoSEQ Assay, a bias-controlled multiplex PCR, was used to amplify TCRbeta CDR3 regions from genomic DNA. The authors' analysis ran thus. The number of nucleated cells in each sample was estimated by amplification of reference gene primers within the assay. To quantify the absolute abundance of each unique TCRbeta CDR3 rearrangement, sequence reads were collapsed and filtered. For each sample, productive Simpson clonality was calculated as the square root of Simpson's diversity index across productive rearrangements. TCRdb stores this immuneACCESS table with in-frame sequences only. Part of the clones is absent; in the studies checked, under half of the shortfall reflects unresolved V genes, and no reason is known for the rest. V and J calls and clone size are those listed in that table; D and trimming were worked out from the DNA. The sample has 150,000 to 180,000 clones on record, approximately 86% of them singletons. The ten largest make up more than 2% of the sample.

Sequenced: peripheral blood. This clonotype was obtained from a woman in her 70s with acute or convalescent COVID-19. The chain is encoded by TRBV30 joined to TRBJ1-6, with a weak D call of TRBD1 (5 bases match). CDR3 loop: CAWTQGINSPLHF. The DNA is TGTGCCTGGACCCAGGGTATCAATTCACCCCTCCACTTT.